Reported below is one TCR beta chain. The antigen remains undetermined. The sample is drawn from a study of shared clonotypes between healthy human individuals. Findings and limits, study-wide: When naive CD4 clonotypes were compared across four donors, around 5% were shared.

The CDR3 has 13 residues. Germline values: CDR1 SGHTA, CDR2 FQGNSA. The trim removed 6 bases at V and 1 base at J, leaving 1 base unmatched. Clones were sequenced by immunoSEQ multiplex PCR, and TCRdb holds only the in-frame ones, with some missing. The sample shows some 2 million clones, 95% of them seen only once. The sequence derives from a man between 18 and 35 years old in good health. The chain is built from TRBV7-2 and TRBJ2-7; TRBD1 aligns across 9 bases. Material for sequencing was naive CD4+ T cells sorted from blood. The sample's subset: CD45RA+ positively selected. The CDR3 region has the DNA TGTGCCAGCAGGACAGGGGGATCCTACGAGCAGTACTTC. It is translated as CASRTGGSYEQYF.